These 9 T cell receptor beta chains were all obtained from the same sample, sequenced in a study of siplizumab effects on memory and regulatory T cells. Generated by immunoSEQ multiplex PCR, the TCRdb table keeps only in-frame clones and is missing some. The repertoire includes some 100,000 clones, less than 95% of them detected once, and 1% to 1.5% sits in the top ten. Sequenced input: non-Treg CD4+ T cells sorted from blood. The source is a human donor in good health.

CDR3 in DNA: TGCGCCAGCAGCTTGGGACAGGGCAGTCAAGAGACCCAGTACTTC. As protein: CASSLGQGSQETQYF. V and J are TRBV5-1 and TRBJ2-5; 7 nucleotides agree with TRBD1. Germline loops: CDR1 SGHRS, CDR2 YFSETQ. The CDR3 loop spans 15 amino acids. V gave up 0 bases and J gave up 2 bases; unmatched junction bases: 4.

The chain is built from TRBV11-3 and TRBJ2-5, with TRBD2 identical over 11 bases. Germline CDR1 is SGHNT and CDR2 is YENEEA. This CDR3 has 15 amino acids. Unmatched junction bases numbered 1, after V lost 0 bases and J lost 4 bases. The DNA for the CDR3 is TGTGCCAGCAGCTTAGAAGGACTAGCGGGAGAGACCCAGTACTTC. Translation gives CASSLEGLAGETQYF. The variable domain in full, completed from reference TRBV11-3 and TRBJ2-5, reads EAGVVQSPRYKIIEKKQPVAFWCNPISGHNTLYWYLQNLGQGPELLIRYENEEAVDDSQLPKDRFSAERLKGVDSTLKIQPAELGDSAVYLCASSLEGLAGETQYFGPGTRLLVL.

The rearrangement uses TRBV28 and TRBJ2-1; D unclear. V gave up 3 bases and J gave up 9 bases, with 6 bases separating them. The CDR3 is 11 amino acids. Germline CDR1 and CDR2: MDHEN and SYDVKM. This CDR3 is CASSFRSEQFF. The CDR3 nucleotides read TGTGCCAGCAGTTTTCGGTCTGAGCAGTTCTTC.

This rearrangement joins TRBV6-1 to TRBJ2-7, with TRBD2 matching 13 bases. Looked up from germline, CDR1 is MNHNS and CDR2 is SASEGT. This CDR3 has 15 amino acids. With V trimmed by 6 bases and J by 6 bases, 8 bases remained unmatched. The CDR3 coding sequence is TGTGCCAGCAGGGAGAGGACTAGCGGGAGTTTCGAGCAGTACTTC. Its protein is CASRERTSGSFEQYF.

The CDR3 protein is CASSVPSSYEQYF. The CDR3 bases are TGTGCCAGCAGCGTACCCAGTTCCTACGAGCAGTACTTC. The V gene is TRBV7-8, the J gene TRBJ2-7; D is unclear. The CDR3 has 13 amino acids. V dropped 5 bases and J dropped 1 base, with 9 bases sitting between them. CDR1 SGHVS and CDR2 FQNEAQ come from the germline V gene.

CDR3 region: CASSASDIISYEQYF. The CDR3 region has the DNA TGTGCCAGCAGTGCTTCAGACATCATTTCCTACGAGCAGTACTTC. The V and J genes are TRBV2 and TRBJ2-7; no clear D. The V end lost 4 bases, the J end lost 1 base, and 14 bases lay between the germline ends. The CDR3 consists of 15 residues. Germline CDR1 is SNHLY and CDR2 is FYNNEI.

This chain uses TRBV5-1 with TRBJ2-1; TRBD2 agrees at 7 bases. This CDR3 region has 16 residues. The junction had 6 bases not matched to a gene; V was cut back by 3 bases and J by 0 bases. Germline CDR1 reads SGHRS; CDR2 reads YFSETQ. The CDR3: CASSSAGGSSYNEQFF. The DNA for the CDR3 is TGCGCCAGCAGCTCGGCGGGCGGGAGCTCCTACAATGAGCAGTTCTTC.

This clone was detected a few times. The gene calls are TRBV10-3 and TRBJ1-1, with 7 positions matching TRBD1. The CDR3 totals 15 residues. The germline V gene has CDR1 ENHRY and CDR2 SYGVKD. V lost 5 bases and J lost 5; bases outside the gene matches: 11. This chain's CDR3 is CAISKSRGEGTEAFF. The CDR3 DNA reads as TGTGCCATCAGTAAGAGCAGGGGGGAGGGGACTGAAGCTTTCTTT.

The genes are TRBV7-9 and TRBJ2-7; 9 bases map to TRBD1. V shed 5 bases and J 5 bases; nucleotides not matched to a gene: 13. The CDR3 covers 16 residues. Germline-derived CDR1 and CDR2 are SEHNR and FQNEAQ (reference sequence). CDR3: CASSAPGQGFSHEQYF. Here the CDR3 DNA reads TGTGCCAGCAGCGCACCGGGACAGGGTTTTTCCCACGAGCAGTACTTC.